This T cell receptor beta chain derives from a study of blood T cell repertoires in COVID-19. Study at large: Acute and convalescent COVID-19 samples came from the United States, Italy and Spain.

Recovered status in Cohort 3 required two negative PCRs, clearance, or symptom resolution. Germline V CDR1 and CDR2: LNHNV, YYDKDF (reference sequence). The CDR3 is made up of 16 amino acids. Trimming removed 0 bases from V and 8 bases from J, with 16 bases in between. Data came from immunoSEQ multiplex PCR; TCRdb stores just in-frame clones and leaves some out. The sample includes some 300,000 clones, approximately 91% seen only once; the top ten take around 0.92%. Material: PBMCs or T cells enriched from blood (not recorded which). The origin of this receptor is a woman aged 25-40 years who had recovered from COVID-19. The chain links TRBV15 to TRBJ1-4; a weak D match, TRBD1 (5 bases). Here the CDR3 DNA reads TGTGCCACCAGCAGAGATGGGGGGATACTAGGGGAAAAACTGTTTTTT. The encoded protein is CATSRDGGILGEKLFF.